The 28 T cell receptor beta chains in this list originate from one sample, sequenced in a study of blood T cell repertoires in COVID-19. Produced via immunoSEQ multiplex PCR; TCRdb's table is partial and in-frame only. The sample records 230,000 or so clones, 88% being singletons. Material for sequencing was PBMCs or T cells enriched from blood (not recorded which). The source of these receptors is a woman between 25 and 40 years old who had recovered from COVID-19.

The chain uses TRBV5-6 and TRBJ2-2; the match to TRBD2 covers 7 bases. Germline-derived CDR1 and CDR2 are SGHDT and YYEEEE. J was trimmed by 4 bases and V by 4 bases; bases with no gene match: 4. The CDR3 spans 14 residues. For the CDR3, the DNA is TGTGCCAGCAGCGGGGGACTATTCACCGGGGAGCTGTTTTTT. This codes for CASSGGLFTGELFF.

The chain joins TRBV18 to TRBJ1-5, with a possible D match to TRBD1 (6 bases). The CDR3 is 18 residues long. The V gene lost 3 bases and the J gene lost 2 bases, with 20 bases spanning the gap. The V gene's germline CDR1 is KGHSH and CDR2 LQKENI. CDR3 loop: CASSPLGPTGWGNQPQHF. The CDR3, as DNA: TGTGCCAGCTCACCGCTTGGACCGACAGGTTGGGGCAATCAGCCCCAGCATTTT.

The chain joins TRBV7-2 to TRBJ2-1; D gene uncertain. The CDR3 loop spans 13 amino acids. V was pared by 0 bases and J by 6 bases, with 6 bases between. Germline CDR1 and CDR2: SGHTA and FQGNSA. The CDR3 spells CASSLALGNEQFF. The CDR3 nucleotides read TGTGCCAGCAGCTTAGCGCTAGGCAATGAGCAGTTCTTC.

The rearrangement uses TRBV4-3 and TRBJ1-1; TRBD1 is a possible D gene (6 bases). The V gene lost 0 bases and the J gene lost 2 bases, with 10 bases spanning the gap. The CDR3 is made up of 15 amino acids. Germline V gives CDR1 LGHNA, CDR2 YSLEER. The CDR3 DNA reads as TGCGCCAGCAGCCAAGATGCGGGGGCTAACACTGAAGCTTTCTTT. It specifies CASSQDAGANTEAFF.

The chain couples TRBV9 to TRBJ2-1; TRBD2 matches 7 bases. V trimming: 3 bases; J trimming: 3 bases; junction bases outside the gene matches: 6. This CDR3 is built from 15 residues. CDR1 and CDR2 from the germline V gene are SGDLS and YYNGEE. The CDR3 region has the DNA TGTGCCAGCAGCGACTCGGGGGGTATCTACAATGAGCAGTTCTTC. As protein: CASSDSGGIYNEQFF.

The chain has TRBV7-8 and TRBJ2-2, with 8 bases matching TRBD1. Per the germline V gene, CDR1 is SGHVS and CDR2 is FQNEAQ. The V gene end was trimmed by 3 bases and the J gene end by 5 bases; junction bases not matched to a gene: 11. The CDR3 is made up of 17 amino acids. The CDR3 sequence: CASSFTPDRGWTGELFF. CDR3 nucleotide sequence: TGTGCCAGCAGCTTTACGCCCGACAGGGGATGGACCGGGGAGCTGTTTTTT.

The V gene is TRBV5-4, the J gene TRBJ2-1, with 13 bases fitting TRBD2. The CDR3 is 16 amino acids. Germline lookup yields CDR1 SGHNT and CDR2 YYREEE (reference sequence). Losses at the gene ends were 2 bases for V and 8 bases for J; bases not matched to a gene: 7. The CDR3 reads CASSFTSGGAVYEQFF. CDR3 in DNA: TGTGCCAGCAGCTTCACTAGCGGGGGGGCCGTATATGAGCAGTTCTTC.

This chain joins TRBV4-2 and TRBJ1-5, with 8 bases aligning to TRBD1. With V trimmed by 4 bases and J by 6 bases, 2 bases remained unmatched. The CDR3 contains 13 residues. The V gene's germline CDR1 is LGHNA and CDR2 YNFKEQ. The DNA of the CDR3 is TGTGCCAGCAGCCCAGGGGGCCGTCAGCCCCAGCATTTT. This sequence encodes CASSPGGRQPQHF.

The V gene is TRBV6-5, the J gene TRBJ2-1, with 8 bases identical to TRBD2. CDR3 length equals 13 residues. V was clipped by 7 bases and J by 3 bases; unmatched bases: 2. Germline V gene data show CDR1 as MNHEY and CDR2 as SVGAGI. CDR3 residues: CASTSGYYNEQFF. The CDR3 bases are TGTGCCAGCACTAGCGGGTACTACAATGAGCAGTTCTTC.

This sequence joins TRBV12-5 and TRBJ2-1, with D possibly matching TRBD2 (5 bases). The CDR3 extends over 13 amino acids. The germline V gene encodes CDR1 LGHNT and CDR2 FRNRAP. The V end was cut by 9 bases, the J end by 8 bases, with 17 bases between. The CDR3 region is CASDYGSRDEQFF. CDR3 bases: TGTGCTAGCGACTATGGGTCTCGAGATGAGCAGTTCTTC. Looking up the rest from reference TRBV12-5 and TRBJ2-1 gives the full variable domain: DARVTQTPRHKVTEMGQEVTMRCQPILGHNTVFWYRQTMMQGLELLAYFRNRAPLDDSGMPKDRFSAEMPDATLATLKIQPSEPRDSAVYFCASDYGSRDEQFFGPGTRLTVL.

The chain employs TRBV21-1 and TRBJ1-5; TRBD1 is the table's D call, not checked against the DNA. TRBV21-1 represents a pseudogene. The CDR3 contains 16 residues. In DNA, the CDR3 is TGTGCCAGCAGCAACCCCCGGGACAGCTACAATCAGCCCCAGCATTTT. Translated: CASSNPRDSYNQPQHF.

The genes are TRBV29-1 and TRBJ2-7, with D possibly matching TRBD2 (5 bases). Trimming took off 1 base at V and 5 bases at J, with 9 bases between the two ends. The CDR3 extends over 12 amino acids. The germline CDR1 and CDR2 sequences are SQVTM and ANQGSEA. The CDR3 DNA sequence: TGCAGCGTTGAAGGGAGGCGCAACGAGCAGTACTTC. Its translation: CSVEGRRNEQYF.

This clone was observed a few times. CDR3: CASSQDWRGAPGELFF. In nucleotides, the CDR3 is TGCGCCAGCAGCCAAGATTGGAGGGGCGCCCCCGGGGAGCTGTTTTTT. V is TRBV4-3 and J is TRBJ2-2; D may be TRBD2 (6 bases). The CDR3 spans 16 residues. The germline V gene encodes CDR1 LGHNA and CDR2 YSLEER. Trimming cost V 0 bases and J 6 bases, with 14 bases left between them.

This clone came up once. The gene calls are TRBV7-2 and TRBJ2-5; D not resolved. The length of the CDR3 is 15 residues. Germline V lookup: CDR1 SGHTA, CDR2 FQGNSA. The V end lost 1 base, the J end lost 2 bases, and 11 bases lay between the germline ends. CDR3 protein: CASSLGLNWQETQYF. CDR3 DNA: TGTGCCAGCAGCTTAGGACTTAACTGGCAAGAGACCCAGTACTTC.

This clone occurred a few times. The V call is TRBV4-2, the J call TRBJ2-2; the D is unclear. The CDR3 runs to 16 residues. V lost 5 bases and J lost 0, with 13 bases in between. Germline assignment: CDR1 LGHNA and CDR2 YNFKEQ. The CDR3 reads CASSYIFGANTGELFF. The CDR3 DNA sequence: TGTGCCAGCAGCTATATCTTCGGTGCGAACACCGGGGAGCTGTTTTTT.

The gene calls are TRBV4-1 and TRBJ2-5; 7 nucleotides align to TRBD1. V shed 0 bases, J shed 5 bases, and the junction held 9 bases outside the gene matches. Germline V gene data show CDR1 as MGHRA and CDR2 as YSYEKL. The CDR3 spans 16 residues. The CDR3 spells CASSQDVSTGQETQYF. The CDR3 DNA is TGCGCCAGCAGCCAAGATGTCTCTACGGGACAGGAGACCCAGTACTTC.

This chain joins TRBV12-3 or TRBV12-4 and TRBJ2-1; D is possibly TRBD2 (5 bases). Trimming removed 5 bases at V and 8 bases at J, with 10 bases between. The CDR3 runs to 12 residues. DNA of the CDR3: TGTGCCAGCAGTCCCTACGGGGATGAGCAGTTCTTC. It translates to CASSPYGDEQFF.

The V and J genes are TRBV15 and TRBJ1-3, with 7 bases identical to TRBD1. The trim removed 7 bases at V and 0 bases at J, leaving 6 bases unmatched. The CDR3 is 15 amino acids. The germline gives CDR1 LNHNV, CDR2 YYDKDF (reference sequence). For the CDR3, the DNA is TGTGCCACCAACGAGGGACAGTCCTCTGGAAACACCATATATTTT. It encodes CATNEGQSSGNTIYF.

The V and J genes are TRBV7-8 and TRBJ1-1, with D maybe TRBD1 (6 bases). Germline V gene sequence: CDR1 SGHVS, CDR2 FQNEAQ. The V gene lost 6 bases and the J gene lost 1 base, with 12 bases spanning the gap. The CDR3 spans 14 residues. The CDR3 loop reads CASSPTDRNTEAFF. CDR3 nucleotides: TGTGCCAGCAGTCCTACGGACAGGAACACTGAAGCTTTCTTT.

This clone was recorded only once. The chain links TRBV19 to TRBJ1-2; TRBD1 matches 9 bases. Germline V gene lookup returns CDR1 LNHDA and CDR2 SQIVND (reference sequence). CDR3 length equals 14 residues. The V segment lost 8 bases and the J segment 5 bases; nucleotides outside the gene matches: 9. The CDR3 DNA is TGTGCCAGTTCCCCGGGACAGGGAAGGTATGGCTACACCTTC. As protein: CASSPGQGRYGYTF.

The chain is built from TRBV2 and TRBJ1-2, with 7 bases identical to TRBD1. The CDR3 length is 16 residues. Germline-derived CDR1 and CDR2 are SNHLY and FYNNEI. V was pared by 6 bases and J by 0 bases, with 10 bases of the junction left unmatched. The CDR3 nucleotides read TGTGCCAGCAGGAGGACAGGCCGAGGGGCTAACTATGGCTACACCTTC. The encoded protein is CASRRTGRGANYGYTF. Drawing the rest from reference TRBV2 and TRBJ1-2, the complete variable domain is EPEVTQTPSHQVTQMGQEVILRCVPISNHLYFYWYRQILGQKVEFLVSFYNNEISEKSEIFDDQFSVERPDGSNFTLKIRSTKLEDSAMYFCASRRTGRGANYGYTFGSGTRLTVV.

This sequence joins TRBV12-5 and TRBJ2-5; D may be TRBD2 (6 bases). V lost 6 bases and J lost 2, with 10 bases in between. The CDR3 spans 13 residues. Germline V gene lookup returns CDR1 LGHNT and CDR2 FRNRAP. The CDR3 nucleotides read TGTGCTAGTGGACCCAGCGGGCAAGAGACCCAGTACTTC. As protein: CASGPSGQETQYF. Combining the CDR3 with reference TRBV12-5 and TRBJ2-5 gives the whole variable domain DARVTQTPRHKVTEMGQEVTMRCQPILGHNTVFWYRQTMMQGLELLAYFRNRAPLDDSGMPKDRFSAEMPDATLATLKIQPSEPRDSAVYFCASGPSGQETQYFGPGTRLLVL.

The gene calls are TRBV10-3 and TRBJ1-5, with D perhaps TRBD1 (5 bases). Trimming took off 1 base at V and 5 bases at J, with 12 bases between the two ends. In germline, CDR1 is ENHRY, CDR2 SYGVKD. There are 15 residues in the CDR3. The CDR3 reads CAISEFRGGDQPQHF. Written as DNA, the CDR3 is TGTGCCATCAGTGAGTTCCGCGGGGGGGATCAGCCCCAGCATTTT.

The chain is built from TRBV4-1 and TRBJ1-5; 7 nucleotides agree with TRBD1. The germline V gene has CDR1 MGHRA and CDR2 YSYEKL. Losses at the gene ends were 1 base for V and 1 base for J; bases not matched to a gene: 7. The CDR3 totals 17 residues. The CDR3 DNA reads TGCGCCAGCAGCCAAGTCGTGGGACAGTTCAGCAATCAGCCCCAGCATTTT. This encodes CASSQVVGQFSNQPQHF.

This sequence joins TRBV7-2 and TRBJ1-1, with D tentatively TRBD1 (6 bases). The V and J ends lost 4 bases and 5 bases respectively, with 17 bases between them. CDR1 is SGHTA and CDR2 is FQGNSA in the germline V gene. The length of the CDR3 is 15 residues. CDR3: CASSWDIYGGTEAFF. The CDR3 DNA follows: TGTGCCAGCAGCTGGGACATCTACGGTGGGACTGAAGCTTTCTTT. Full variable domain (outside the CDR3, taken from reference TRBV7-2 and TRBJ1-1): GAGVSQSPSNKVTEKGKDVELRCDPISGHTALYWYRQSLGQGLEFLIYFQGNSAPDKSGLPSDRFSAERTGGSVSTLTIQRTQQEDSAVYLCASSWDIYGGTEAFFGQGTRLTVV.

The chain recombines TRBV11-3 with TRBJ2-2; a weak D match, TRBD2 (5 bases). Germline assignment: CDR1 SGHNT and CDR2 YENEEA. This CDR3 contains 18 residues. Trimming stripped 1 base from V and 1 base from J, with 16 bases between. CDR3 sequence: CASSLGGFRFGNTGELFF. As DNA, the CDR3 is TGTGCCAGCAGCTTAGGAGGGTTTCGATTCGGGAACACCGGGGAGCTGTTTTTT.

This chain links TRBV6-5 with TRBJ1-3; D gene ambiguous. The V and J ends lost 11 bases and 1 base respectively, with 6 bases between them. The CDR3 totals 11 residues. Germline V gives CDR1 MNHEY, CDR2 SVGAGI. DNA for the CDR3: TGTGCCTCCCTTTCTGGAAACACCATATATTTT. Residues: CASLSGNTIYF.

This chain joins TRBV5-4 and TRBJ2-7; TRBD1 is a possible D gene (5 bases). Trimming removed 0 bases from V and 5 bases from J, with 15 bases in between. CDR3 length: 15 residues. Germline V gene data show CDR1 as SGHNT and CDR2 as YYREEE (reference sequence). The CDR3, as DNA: TGTGCCAGCAGCTTGGCCGCAGGGTTGATCGACGAGCAGTACTTC. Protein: CASSLAAGLIDEQYF.